Reported below is one T cell receptor (beta chain). Its antigen is unidentified. At one end, the junction sequence differs from germline, possibly due to a read error. Then a second PCR, running about 6 to 11 cycles, was carried out with a sample-barcoded 5' primer and a J-beta primer mix. A tag from a template-switch adaptor with 12 random nucleotides marked each cDNA molecule. TCRdb passed the 5' RACE reads through MiXCR, listing each CDR3 protein once. The table includes 730,000 or so distinct CDR3 sequences, about 43% detected once. This record comes from a study of blood T cells in healthy people across ages. Total RNA, at least 6 micrograms per sample, was extracted from PBMCs. General observations from the study: Both higher diversity and more naive CD4+ cells marked long-lived donors when set against aged donors. The unknown donor CMV status may have confounded expanded clonotype changes.

This CDR3 is 14 amino acids long. Germline V gene data show CDR1 as MNHEY and CDR2 as SVGEGT. Material for sequencing was blood. This receptor was obtained from a man of 80 years or more in good health. This chain links TRBV6-2 or TRBV6-3 with TRBJ1-1; TRBD1 is a possible D gene (6 bases). CDR3 loop: CASSYQGTNTGAFF. Written as DNA, the CDR3 is TGTGCCAGCAGTTACCAGGGGACGAACACTGGAGCTTTCTTT.